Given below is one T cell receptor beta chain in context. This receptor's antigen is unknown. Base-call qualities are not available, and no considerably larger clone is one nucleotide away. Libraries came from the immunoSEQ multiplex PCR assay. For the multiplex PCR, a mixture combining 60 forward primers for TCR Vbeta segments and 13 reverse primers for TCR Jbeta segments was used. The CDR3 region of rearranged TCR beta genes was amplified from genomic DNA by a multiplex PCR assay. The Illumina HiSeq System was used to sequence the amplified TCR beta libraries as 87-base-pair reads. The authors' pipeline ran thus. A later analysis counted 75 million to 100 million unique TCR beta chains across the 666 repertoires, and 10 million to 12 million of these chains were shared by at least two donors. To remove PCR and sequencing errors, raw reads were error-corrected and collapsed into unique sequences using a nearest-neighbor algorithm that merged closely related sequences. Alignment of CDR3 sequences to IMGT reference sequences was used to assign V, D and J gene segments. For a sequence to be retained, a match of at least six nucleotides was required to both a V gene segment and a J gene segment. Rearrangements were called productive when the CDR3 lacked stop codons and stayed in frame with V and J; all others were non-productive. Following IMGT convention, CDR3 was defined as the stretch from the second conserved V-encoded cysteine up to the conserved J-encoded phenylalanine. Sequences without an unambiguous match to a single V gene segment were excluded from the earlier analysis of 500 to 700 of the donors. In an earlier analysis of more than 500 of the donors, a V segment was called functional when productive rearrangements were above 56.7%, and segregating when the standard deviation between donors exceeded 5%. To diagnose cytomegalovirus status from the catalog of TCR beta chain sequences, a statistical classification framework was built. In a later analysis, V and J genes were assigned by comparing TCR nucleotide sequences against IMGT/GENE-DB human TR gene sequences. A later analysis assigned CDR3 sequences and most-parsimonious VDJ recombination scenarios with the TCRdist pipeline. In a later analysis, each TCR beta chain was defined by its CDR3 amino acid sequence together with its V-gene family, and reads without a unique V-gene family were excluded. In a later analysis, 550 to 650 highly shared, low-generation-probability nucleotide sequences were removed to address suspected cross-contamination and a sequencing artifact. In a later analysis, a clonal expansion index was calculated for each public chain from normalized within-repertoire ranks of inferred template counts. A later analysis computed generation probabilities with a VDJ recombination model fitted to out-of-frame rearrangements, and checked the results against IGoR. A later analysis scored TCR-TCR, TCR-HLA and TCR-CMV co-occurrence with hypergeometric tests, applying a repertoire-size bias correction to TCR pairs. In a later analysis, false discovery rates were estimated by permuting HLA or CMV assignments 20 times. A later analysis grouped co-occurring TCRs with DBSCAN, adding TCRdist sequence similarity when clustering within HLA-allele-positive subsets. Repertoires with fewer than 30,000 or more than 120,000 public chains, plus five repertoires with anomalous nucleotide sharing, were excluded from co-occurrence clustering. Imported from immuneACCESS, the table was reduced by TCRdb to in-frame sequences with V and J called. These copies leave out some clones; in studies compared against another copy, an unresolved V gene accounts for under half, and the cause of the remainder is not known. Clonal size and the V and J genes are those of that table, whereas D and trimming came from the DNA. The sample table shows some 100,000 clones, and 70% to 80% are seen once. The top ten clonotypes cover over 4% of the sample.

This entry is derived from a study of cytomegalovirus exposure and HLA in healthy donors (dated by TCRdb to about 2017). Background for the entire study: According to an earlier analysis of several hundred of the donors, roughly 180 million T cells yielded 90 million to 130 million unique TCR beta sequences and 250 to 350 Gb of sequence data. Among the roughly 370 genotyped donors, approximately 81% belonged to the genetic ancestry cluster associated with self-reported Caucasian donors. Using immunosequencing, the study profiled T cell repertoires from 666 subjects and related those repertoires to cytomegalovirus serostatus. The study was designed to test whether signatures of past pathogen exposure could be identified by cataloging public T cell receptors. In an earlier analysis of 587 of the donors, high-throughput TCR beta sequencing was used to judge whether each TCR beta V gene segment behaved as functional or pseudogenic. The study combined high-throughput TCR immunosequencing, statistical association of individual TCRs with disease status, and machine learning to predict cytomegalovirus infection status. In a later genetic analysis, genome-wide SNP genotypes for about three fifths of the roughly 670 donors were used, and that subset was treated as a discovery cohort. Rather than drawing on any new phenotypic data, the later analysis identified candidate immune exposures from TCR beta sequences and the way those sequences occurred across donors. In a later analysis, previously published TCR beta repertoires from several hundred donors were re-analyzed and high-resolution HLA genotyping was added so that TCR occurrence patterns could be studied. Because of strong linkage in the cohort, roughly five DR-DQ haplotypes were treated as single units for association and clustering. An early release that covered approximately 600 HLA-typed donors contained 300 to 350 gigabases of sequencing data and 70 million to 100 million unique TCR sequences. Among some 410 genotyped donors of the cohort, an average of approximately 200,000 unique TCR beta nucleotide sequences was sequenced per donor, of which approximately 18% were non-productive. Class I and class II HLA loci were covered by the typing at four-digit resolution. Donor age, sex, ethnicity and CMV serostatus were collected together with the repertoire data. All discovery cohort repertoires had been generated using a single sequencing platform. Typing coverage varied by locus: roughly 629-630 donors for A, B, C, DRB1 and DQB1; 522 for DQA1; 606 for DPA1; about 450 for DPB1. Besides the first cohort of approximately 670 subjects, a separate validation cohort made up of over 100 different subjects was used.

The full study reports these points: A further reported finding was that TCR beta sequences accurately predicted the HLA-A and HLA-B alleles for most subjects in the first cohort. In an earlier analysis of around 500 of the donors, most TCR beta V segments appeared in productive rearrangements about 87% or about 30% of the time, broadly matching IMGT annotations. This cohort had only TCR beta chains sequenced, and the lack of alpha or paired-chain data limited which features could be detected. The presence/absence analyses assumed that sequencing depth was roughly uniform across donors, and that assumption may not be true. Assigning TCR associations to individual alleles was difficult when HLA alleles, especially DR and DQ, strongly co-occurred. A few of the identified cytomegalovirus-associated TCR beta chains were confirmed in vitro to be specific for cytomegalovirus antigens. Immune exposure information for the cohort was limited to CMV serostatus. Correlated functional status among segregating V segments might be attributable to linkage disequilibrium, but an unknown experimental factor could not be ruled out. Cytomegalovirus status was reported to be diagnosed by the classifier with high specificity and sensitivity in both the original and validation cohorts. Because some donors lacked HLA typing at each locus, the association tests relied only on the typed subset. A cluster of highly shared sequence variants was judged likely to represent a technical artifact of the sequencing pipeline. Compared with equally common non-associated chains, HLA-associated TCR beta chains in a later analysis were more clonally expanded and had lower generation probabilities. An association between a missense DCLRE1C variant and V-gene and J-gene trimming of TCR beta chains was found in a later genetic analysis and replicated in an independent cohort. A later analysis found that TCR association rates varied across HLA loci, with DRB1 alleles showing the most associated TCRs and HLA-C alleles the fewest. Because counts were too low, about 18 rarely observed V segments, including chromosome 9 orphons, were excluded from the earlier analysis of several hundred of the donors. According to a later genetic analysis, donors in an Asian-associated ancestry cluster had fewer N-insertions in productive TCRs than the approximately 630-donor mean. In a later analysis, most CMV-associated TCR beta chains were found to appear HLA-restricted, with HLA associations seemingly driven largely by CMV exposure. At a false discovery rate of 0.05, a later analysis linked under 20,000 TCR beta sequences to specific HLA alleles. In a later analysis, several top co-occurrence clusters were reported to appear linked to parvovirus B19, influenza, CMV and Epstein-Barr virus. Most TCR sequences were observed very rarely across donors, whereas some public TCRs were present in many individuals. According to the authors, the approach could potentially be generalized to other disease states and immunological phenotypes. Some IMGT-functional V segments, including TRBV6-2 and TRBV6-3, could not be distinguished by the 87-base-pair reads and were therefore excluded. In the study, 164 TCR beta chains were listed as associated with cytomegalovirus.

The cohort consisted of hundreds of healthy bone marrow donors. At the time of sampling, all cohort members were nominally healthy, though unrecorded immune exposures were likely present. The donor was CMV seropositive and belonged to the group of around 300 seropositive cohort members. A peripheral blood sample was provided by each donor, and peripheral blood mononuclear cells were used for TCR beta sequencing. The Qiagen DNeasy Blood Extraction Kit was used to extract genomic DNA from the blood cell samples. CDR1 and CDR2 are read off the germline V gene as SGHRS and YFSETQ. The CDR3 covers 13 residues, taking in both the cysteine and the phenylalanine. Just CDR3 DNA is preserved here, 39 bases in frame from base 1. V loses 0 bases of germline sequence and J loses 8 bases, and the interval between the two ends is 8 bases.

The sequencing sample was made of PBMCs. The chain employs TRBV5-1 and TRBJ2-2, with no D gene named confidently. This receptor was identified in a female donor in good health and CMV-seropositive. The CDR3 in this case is CASSLVGLGELFF. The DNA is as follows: TGCGCCAGCAGCTTGGTTGGGCTAGGGGAGCTGTTTTTT.